Each of the 10 T cell receptor beta chains below was sequenced from the same sample in a study of tumor-infiltrating lymphocytes in oesophageal squamous cell carcinoma. TCRdb passed the PCR reads through MiXCR, listing each CDR3 protein once. Among 9,000 or so distinct CDR3 sequences listed, 60% to 70% were seen once. Input material: esophageal tumor tissue. These receptor sequences come from a female donor with esophageal squamous cell carcinoma.

V gene TRBV5-1 combines with J gene TRBJ2-4; 8 bases fit TRBD2. TRBJ2-7 matches the DNA end more closely, so the J call is doubtful. Germline V gene lookup returns CDR1 SGHRS and CDR2 YFSETQ. The CDR3 has 14 amino acids. Here the CDR3 DNA reads TGCGCCAGCGAGTCAGCGGGAGTTCCCTACGAGCAGTACTTC. Its protein product is CASESAGVPYEQYF.

This chain uses TRBV7-9 with TRBJ2-1; D ambiguous. The CDR3 loop spans 13 amino acids. Trimming cost V 1 base and J 8 bases, with 9 bases left between them. Germline lookup yields CDR1 SEHNR and CDR2 FQNEAQ (reference sequence). As DNA, the CDR3 is TGTGCCAGCAGCTTAGGTGCCAGAGATGAGCAGTTCTTC. Its protein product is CASSLGARDEQFF. The full variable domain, its missing parts supplied by reference TRBV7-9 and TRBJ2-1, is DTGVSQNPRHKITKRGQNVTFRCDPISEHNRLYWYRQTLGQGPEFLTYFQNEAQLEKSRLLSDRFSAERPKGSFSTLEIQRTEQGDSAMYLCASSLGARDEQFFGPGTRLTVL.

The rearrangement uses TRBV7-9 and TRBJ2-3, with D possibly being TRBD2 (7 bases). Trimming took off 1 base at V and 0 bases at J, with 11 bases between the two ends. Germline V gene sequence: CDR1 SEHNR, CDR2 FQNEAQ (reference sequence). The length of the CDR3 is 16 residues. CDR3 protein: CASSLDGGLSTDTQYF. The CDR3 DNA reads as TGTGCCAGCAGCTTAGACGGGGGGCTAAGCACAGATACGCAGTATTTT.

V usage is TRBV7-2 and J usage is TRBJ2-3; possibly TRBD1 or TRBD2 for D (5 bases each). The J call may be faulty, since TRBJ2-7 better matches the DNA end. Germline lookup yields CDR1 SGHTA and CDR2 FQGNSA. The length of the CDR3 is 13 residues. The CDR3 reads CASSQGPSYEQYF. DNA of the CDR3: TGTGCCAGCAGCCAGGGACCCTCCTACGAGCAGTACTTC.

This clonotype showed up just a few times. This chain joins TRBV7-9 and TRBJ2-1, with TRBD1 matching 10 bases. This CDR3 region has 12 residues. Germline loops: CDR1 SEHNR, CDR2 FQNEAQ (reference sequence). The V and J ends lost 4 bases and 13 bases, in that order; junction bases with no gene match: 4. The CDR3 coding sequence is TGTGCCAGCAGCTGGGGGACAGGGGACCAGTTCTTC. Amino acids: CASSWGTGDQFF.

This clonotype was counted a single time. The V gene is TRBV6-1, the J gene TRBJ2-1; 12 positions agree with TRBD2. The germline V gene encodes CDR1 MNHNS and CDR2 SASEGT. The V and J ends lost 5 bases and 7 bases, in that order; junction bases with no gene match: 6. This CDR3 has 15 residues. CDR3 protein: CASSYVTSGRNEQFF. The CDR3 DNA follows: TGTGCCAGCAGTTATGTGACTAGCGGGAGAAATGAGCAGTTCTTC.

The V and J genes are TRBV6-6 and TRBJ2-7, with a weak D call TRBD2 (6 bases). Germline V gives CDR1 MNHNY, CDR2 SVGAGI (reference sequence). With 2 bases removed from V and 3 bases from J, the gap between germline ends came to 11 bases. There are 14 residues in the CDR3. The chain's CDR3 is CASSYGRDSYEQYF. CDR3 DNA: TGTGCCAGCAGTTACGGGCGGGATAGCTACGAGCAGTACTTC.

The chain carries TRBV6-2 or TRBV6-3 and TRBJ2-7; 15 bases match TRBD2. V was clipped by 7 bases and J by 3 bases; unmatched bases: 13. The length of the CDR3 is 18 residues. Germline CDR1 and CDR2: MNHEY and SVGEGT. The CDR3 bases are TGTGCCAGCACCGATGGACTAGCGGGAGGGCCAGGGGTCTACGAGCAGTACTTC. The encoded protein is CASTDGLAGGPGVYEQYF.

The V gene is TRBV7-8, the J gene TRBJ1-5; possibly TRBD1 for D (5 bases). The V end was cut by 5 bases, the J end by 11 bases, with 13 bases between. The germline gives CDR1 SGHVS, CDR2 FQNEAQ. The CDR3 loop spans 12 amino acids. CDR3 residues: CASSDGGAAQHF. The CDR3 coding sequence is TGTGCCAGCAGCGATGGCGGGGCAGCCCAGCATTTT.

This clonotype was seen a handful of times. A single base separates this from a much larger clone, so it may be a read error. The rearrangement joins TRBV10-1 to TRBJ2-7; D is unresolved. CDR1 and CDR2 (germline): WNHNN, SYGVQD (reference sequence). Trimming pared 7 bases from V and 4 bases from J, leaving 14 bases between. The CDR3 runs to 13 residues. In DNA, the CDR3 is TGCGCCAGCACCCTGATTCAGAAATACGAGCAGTACTTC. Its translation: CASTLIQKYEQYF.